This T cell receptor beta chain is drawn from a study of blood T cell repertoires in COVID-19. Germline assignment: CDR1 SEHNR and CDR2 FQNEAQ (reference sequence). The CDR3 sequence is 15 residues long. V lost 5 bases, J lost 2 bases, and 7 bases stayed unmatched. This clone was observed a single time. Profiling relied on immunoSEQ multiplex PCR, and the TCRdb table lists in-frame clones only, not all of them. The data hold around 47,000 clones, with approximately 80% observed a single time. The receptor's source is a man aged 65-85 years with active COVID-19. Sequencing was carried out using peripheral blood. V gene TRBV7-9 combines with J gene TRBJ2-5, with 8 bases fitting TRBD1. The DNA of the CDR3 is TGTGCCAGCAGCCCCGAGGACAGGGAACAAGAGACCCAGTACTTC. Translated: CASSPEDREQETQYF.